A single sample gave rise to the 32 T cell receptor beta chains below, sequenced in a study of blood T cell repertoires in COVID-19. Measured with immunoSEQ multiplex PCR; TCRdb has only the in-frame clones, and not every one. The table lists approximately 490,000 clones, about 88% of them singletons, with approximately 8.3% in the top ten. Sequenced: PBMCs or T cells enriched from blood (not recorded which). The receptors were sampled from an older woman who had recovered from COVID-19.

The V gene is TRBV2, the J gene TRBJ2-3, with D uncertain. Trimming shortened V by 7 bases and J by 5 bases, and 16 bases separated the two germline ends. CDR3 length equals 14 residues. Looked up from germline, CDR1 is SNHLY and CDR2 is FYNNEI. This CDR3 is CASKIGPAIDTQYF. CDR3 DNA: TGTGCCAGCAAAATTGGCCCCGCCATAGATACGCAGTATTTT.

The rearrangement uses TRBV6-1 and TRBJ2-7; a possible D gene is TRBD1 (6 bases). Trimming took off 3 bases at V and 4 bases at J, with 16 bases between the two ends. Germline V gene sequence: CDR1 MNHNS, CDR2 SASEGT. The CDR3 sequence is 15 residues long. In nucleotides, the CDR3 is TGTGCCAGCAGTGATTATACAGGGCTAGGGTACGAGCAGTACGTC. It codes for CASSDYTGLGYEQYV.

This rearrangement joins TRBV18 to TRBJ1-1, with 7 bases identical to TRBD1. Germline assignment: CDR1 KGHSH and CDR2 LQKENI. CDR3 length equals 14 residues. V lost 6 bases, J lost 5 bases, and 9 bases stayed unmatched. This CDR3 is CASSVSGGKTEAFF. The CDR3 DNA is TGTGCCAGCTCCGTATCAGGGGGGAAGACTGAAGCTTTCTTT. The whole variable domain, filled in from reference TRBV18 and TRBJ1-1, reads NAGVMQNPRHLVRRRGQEARLRCSPMKGHSHVYWYRQLPEEGLKFMVYLQKENIIDESGMPKERFSAEFPKEGPSILRIQQVVRGDSAAYFCASSVSGGKTEAFFGQGTRLTVV.

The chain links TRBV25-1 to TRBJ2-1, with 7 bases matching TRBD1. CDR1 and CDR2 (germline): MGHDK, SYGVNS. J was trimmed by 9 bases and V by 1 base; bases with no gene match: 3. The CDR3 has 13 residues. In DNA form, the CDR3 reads TGTGCCAGCAGTGAATTAGACAGGGTTGAGCAGTTCTTC. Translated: CASSELDRVEQFF.

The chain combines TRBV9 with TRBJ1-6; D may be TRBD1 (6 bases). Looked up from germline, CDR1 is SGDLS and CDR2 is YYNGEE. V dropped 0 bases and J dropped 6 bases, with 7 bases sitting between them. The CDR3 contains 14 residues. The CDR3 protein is CASSVGQVNSPLHF. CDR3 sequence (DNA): TGTGCCAGCAGCGTAGGACAGGTTAATTCACCCCTCCACTTT.

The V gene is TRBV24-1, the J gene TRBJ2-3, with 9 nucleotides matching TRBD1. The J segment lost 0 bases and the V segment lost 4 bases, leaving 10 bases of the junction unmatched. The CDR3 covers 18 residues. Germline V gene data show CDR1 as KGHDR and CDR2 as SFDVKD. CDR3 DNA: TGTGCCACCAGTGAAACCGGGACAGGGAAGACTAGCACAGATACGCAGTATTTT. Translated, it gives CATSETGTGKTSTDTQYF.

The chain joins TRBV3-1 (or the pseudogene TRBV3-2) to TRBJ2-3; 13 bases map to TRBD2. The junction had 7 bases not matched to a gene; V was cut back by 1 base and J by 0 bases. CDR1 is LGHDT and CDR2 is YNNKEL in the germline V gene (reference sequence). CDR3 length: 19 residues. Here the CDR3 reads CASSQGALLAGGSTDTQYF. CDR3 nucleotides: TGTGCCAGCAGCCAAGGAGCGCTACTAGCGGGGGGGAGCACAGATACGCAGTATTTT.

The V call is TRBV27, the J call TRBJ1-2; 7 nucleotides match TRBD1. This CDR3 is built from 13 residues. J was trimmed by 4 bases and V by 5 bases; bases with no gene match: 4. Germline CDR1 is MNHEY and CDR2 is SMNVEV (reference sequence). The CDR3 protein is CASSPGGGYGYTF. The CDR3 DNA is TGTGCCAGCAGTCCAGGGGGAGGCTATGGCTACACCTTC.

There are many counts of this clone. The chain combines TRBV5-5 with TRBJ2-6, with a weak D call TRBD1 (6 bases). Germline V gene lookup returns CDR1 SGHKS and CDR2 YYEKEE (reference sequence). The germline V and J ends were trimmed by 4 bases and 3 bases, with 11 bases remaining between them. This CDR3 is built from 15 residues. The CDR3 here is CASSPRGGGANVLTF. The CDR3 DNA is TGTGCCAGCAGCCCCAGAGGGGGTGGGGCCAACGTCCTGACTTTC.

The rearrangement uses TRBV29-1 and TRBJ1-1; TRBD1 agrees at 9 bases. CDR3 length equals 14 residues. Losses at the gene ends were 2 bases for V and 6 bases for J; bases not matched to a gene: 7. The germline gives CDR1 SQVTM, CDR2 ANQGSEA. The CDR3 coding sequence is TGCAGCGTTGAAAGGGGACAGGGAGACGCTGAAGCTTTCTTT. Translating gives CSVERGQGDAEAFF.

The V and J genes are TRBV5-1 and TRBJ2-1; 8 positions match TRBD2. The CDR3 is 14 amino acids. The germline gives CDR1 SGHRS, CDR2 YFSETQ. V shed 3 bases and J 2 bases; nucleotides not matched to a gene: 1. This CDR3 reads CASSWGLAYNEQFF. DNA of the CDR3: TGCGCCAGCAGCTGGGGACTAGCCTACAATGAGCAGTTCTTC. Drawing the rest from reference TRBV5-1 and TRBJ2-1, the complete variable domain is KAGVTQTPRYLIKTRGQQVTLSCSPISGHRSVSWYQQTPGQGLQFLFEYFSETQRNKGNFPGRFSGRQFSNSRSEMNVSTLELGDSALYLCASSWGLAYNEQFFGPGTRLTVL.

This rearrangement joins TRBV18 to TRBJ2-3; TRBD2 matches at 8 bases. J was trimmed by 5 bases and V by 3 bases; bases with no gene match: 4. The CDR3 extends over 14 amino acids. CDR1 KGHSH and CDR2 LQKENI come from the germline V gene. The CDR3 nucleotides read TGTGCCAGCTCACCGCGGGGGGCAATAGATACGCAGTATTTT. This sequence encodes CASSPRGAIDTQYF.

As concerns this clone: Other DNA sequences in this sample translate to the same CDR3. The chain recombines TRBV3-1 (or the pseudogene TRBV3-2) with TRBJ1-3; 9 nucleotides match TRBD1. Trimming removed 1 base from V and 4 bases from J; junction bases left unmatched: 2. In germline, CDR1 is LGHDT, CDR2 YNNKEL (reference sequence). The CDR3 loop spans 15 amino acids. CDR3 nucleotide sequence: TGTGCCAGCAGCCAAGGTACAGGGGGCGGAAACACCATATATTTT. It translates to CASSQGTGGGNTIYF.

CDR3 bases: TGTGCCAGCAGCGCCGGGACAGATTATGGCTACACCTTC. Protein product: CASSAGTDYGYTF. The chain joins TRBV2 to TRBJ1-2; 7 nucleotides align to TRBD1. CDR1 is SNHLY and CDR2 is FYNNEI in the germline V gene. This CDR3 has 13 amino acids. The trim removed 6 bases at V and 5 bases at J, leaving 6 bases unmatched.

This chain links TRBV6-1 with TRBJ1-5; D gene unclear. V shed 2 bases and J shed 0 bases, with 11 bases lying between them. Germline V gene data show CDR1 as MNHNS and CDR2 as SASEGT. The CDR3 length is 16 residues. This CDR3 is CASSEWEVHSNQPQHF. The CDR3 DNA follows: TGTGCCAGCAGTGAATGGGAGGTACATAGCAATCAGCCCCAGCATTTT.

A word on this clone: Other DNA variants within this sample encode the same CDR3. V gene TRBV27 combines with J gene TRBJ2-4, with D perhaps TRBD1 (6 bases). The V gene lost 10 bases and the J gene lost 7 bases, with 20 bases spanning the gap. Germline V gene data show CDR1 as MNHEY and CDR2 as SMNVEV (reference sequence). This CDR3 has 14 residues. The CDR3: CATSQQGKGNIQYF. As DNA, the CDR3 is TGTGCCACCTCTCAACAGGGAAAAGGGAACATTCAGTACTTC.

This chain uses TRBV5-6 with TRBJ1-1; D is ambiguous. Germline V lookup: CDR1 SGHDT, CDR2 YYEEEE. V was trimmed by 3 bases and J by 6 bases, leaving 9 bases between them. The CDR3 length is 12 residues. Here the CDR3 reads CASSSYAAEAFF. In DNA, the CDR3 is TGTGCCAGCAGCTCCTACGCGGCTGAAGCTTTCTTT.

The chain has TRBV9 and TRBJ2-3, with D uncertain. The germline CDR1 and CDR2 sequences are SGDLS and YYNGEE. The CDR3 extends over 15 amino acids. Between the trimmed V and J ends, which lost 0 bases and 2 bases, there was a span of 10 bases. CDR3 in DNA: TGTGCCAGCAGCGTAGGAGGTTCAAACACAGATACGCAGTATTTT. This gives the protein CASSVGGSNTDTQYF.

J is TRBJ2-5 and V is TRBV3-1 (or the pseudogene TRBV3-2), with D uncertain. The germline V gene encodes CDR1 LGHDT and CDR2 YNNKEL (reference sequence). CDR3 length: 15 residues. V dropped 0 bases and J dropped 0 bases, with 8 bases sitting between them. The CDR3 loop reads CASSQDPRNQETQYF. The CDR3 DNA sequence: TGTGCCAGCAGCCAAGATCCGCGGAACCAAGAGACCCAGTACTTC.

The CDR3 is CASSQPRGNGNTIYF. The DNA of the CDR3 is TGTGCCAGCAGCCAGCCCAGGGGAAATGGAAACACCATATATTTT. V and J are TRBV3-1 (or the pseudogene TRBV3-2) and TRBJ1-3, with a possible D match to TRBD1 (6 bases). Trimming shortened V by 3 bases and J by 3 bases, and 12 bases separated the two germline ends. CDR1 LGHDT and CDR2 YNNKEL come from the germline V gene (reference sequence). This CDR3 spans 15 amino acids.

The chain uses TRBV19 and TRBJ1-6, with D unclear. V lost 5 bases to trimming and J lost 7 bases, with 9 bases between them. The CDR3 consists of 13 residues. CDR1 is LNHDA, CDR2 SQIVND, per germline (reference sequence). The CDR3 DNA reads TGTGCCAGTAGTCTGGCAGGCAATTCACCCCTCCACTTT. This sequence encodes CASSLAGNSPLHF.

The CDR3 bases are TGCGCCAGCAGCTTGGCGGGACAGGGGGTATTTGAAAAACTGTTTTTT. Translating gives CASSLAGQGVFEKLFF. The V gene is TRBV5-1, the J gene TRBJ1-4; 11 nucleotides match TRBD1. Germline V gene data show CDR1 as SGHRS and CDR2 as YFSETQ. The CDR3 runs to 16 residues. Unmatched junction bases numbered 5, after V lost 0 bases and J lost 7 bases. The full variable domain, in which reference TRBV5-1 and TRBJ1-4 provide the parts outside the CDR3, is KAGVTQTPRYLIKTRGQQVTLSCSPISGHRSVSWYQQTPGQGLQFLFEYFSETQRNKGNFPGRFSGRQFSNSRSEMNVSTLELGDSALYLCASSLAGQGVFEKLFFGSGTQLSVL.

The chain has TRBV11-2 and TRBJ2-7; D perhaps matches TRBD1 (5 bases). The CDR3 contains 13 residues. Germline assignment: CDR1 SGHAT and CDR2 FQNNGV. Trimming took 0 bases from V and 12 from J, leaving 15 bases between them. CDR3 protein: CASSLDLWGGVYV. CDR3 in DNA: TGTGCCAGCAGCTTAGATCTCTGGGGCGGTGTGTACGTC.

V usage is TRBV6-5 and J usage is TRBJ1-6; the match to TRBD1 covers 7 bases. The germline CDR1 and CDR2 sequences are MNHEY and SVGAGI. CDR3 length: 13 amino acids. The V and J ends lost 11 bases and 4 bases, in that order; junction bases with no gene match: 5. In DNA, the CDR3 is TGTGCCGGGGGGACAGCTTATAATTCACCCCTCCACTTT. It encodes CAGGTAYNSPLHF.

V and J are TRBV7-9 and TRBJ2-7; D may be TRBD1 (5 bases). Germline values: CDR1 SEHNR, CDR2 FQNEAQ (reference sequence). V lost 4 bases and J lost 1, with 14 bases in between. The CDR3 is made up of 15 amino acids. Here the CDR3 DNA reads TGTGCCAGCAGCTCTAACAGGTGGAGTTCCTACGAGCAGTACTTC. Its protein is CASSSNRWSSYEQYF.

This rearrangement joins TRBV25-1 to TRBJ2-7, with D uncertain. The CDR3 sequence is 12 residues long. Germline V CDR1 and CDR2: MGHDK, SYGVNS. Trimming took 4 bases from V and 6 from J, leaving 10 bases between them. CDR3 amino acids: CASSAAALEQYF. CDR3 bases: TGTGCCAGCAGTGCTGCAGCGCTCGAGCAGTACTTC.

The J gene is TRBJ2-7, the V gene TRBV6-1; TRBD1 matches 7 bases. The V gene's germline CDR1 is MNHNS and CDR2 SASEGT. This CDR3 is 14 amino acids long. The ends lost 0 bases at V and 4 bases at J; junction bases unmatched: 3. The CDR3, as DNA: TGTGCCAGCAGTGAAGCGGCAGGGGGATACGAGCAGTACTTC. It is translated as CASSEAAGGYEQYF.

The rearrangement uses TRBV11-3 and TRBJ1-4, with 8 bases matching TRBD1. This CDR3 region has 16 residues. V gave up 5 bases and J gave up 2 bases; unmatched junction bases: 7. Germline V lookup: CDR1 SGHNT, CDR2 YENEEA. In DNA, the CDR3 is TGTGCCAGCAGCCTTCGATGGGACAGGACTAATGAAAAACTGTTTTTT. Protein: CASSLRWDRTNEKLFF.

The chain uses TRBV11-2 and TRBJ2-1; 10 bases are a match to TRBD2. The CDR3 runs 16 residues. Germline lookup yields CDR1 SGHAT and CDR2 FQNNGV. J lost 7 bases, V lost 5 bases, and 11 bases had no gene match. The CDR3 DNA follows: TGTGCCAGCAGCGCTGCTAGCGGGGGTTTGTGGAATGAGCAGTTCTTC. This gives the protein CASSAASGGLWNEQFF.

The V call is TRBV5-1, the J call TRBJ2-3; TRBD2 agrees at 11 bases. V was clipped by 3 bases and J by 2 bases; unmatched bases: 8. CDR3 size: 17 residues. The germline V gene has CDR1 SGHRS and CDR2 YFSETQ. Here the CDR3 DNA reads TGCGCCAGCAGCTGGGCCGGGACTAGCGGCGCCACAGATACGCAGTATTTT. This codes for CASSWAGTSGATDTQYF. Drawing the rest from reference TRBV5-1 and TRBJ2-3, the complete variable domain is KAGVTQTPRYLIKTRGQQVTLSCSPISGHRSVSWYQQTPGQGLQFLFEYFSETQRNKGNFPGRFSGRQFSNSRSEMNVSTLELGDSALYLCASSWAGTSGATDTQYFGPGTRLTVL.

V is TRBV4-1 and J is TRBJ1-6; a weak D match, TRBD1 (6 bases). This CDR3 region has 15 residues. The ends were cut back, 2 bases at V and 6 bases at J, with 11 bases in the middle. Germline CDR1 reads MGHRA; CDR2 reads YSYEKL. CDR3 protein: CASSQSRGTNSPLHF. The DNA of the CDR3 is TGCGCCAGCAGCCAATCCAGGGGCACTAATTCACCCCTCCACTTT.

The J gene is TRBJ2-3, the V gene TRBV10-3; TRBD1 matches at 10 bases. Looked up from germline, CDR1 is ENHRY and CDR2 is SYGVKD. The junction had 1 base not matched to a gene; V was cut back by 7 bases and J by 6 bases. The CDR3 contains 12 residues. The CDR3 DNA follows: TGTGCCATCAAGGGACAGGGGGATACGCAGTATTTT. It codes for CAIKGQGDTQYF.